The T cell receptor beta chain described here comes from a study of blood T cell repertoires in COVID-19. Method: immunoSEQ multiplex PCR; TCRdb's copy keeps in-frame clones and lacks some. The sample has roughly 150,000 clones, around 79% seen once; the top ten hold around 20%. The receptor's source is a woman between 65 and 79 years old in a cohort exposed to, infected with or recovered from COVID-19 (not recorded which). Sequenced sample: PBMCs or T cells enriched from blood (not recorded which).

Written as DNA, the CDR3 is TGTGCCAGCAGTTCAACCGCCGGGGTTCAGCCCCAGCATTTT. Protein sequence: CASSSTAGVQPQHF. The genes are TRBV27 and TRBJ1-5; D is unresolved. Germline loops: CDR1 MNHEY, CDR2 SMNVEV (reference sequence). CDR3 size: 14 residues. V lost 4 bases, J lost 6 bases, and 13 bases lay in between.